Below, 5 T cell receptor beta chains from the same sample are listed, as sequenced in a study of OX40 agonist ivuxolimab in advanced cancers. Only in-frame clones appear in the TCRdb table, and some are missing; sequencing was by immunoSEQ multiplex PCR. The data show about 46,000 clones, with roughly 86% seen just once and about 3.8% held by the top ten. Source: CD4+ or CD8+ T cells sorted from blood, taken in a trial of the OX40 agonist ivuxolimab. The receptors stem from an adult with an advanced solid tumor such as melanoma, head and neck, liver or kidney cancer.

This clone came up once. The CDR3 here is CASSRTSGSGLNEQFF. The CDR3 nucleotides read TGTGCCAGCAGCAGGACTAGCGGGAGCGGTCTCAATGAGCAGTTCTTC. The chain combines TRBV4-2 with TRBJ2-1; 13 bases agree with TRBD2. This CDR3 has 16 amino acids. CDR1 and CDR2 from the germline V gene are LGHNA and YNFKEQ. The junction had 7 bases not matched to a gene; V was cut back by 5 bases and J by 6 bases.

This clone was observed a single time. The chain combines TRBV2 with TRBJ1-5, with D uncertain. This CDR3 region has 13 residues. With 6 bases removed from V and 3 bases from J, the gap between germline ends came to 9 bases. Looked up from germline, CDR1 is SNHLY and CDR2 is FYNNEI. The CDR3 DNA follows: TGTGCCAGCAGCCAGACCGTCAATCAGCCCCAGCATTTT. Translating it yields CASSQTVNQPQHF.

The sample holds one count of this clone. The chain employs TRBV18 and TRBJ1-3; D perhaps matches TRBD1 (6 bases). Trimming cost V 2 bases and J 6 bases, with 14 bases left between them. The CDR3 totals 15 residues. The germline CDR1 and CDR2 sequences are KGHSH and LQKENI. The CDR3 here is CASSPGSGGSNTIYF. The DNA of the CDR3 is TGTGCCAGCTCACCAGGTTCCGGGGGCTCAAACACCATATATTTT.

The chain combines TRBV7-3 with TRBJ2-2; the D is unclear. V was clipped by 2 bases and J by 6 bases, with 13 bases between them. The CDR3 totals 15 residues. The germline gives CDR1 SGHTA, CDR2 FQGTGA. The CDR3, as DNA: TGTGCCAGCAGCTTATTGGTAGGAACATCCGGGGAGCTGTTTTTT. Translated: CASSLLVGTSGELFF. The full variable domain, in which reference TRBV7-3 and TRBJ2-2 provide the parts outside the CDR3, is GAGVSQTPSNKVTEKGKYVELRCDPISGHTALYWYRQSLGQGPEFLIYFQGTGAADDSGLPNDRFFAVRPEGSVSTLKIQRTERGDSAVYLCASSLLVGTSGELFFGEGSRLTVL.

The chain recombines TRBV6-1 with TRBJ1-3; D ambiguous. The germline V and J ends were trimmed by 6 bases and 4 bases, with 7 bases remaining between them. The germline V gene encodes CDR1 MNHNS and CDR2 SASEGT. This CDR3 spans 12 amino acids. Written as DNA, the CDR3 is TGTGCCAGCAGGGGATCCGGAAACACCATATATTTT. Protein sequence: CASRGSGNTIYF.